Below are 17 T cell receptor beta chains sequenced from a single sample in a study of shared clonotypes between healthy human individuals. Positively selected for CCR7, the CD45RO-negative cells used as naive CD8 cells excluded terminally differentiated effector memory CD45RA+ cells. TCRdb keeps only in-frame clones here, not all; method: immunoSEQ multiplex PCR. The profile shows roughly 810,000 clones, around 96% of them singletons. Sequencing used naive CD8+ T cells sorted from blood. The source of these receptors is a man aged 30 to 39 in good health.

This chain links TRBV7-9 with TRBJ1-4; the D gene is possibly TRBD1 (5 bases). Trimming took 5 bases from V and 0 from J, leaving 7 bases between them. Germline loops: CDR1 SEHNR, CDR2 FQNEAQ (reference sequence). The CDR3 has 14 residues. The CDR3 DNA reads TGTGCCAGCAGCCCGACAGCAACTAATGAAAAACTGTTTTTT. This translates into CASSPTATNEKLFF.

The chain employs TRBV30 and TRBJ1-5; D is ambiguous. The CDR3 is made up of 14 amino acids. Trimming cost V 3 bases and J 5 bases, with 14 bases left between them. CDR1 is GTSNPN, CDR2 SVGIG, per germline (reference sequence). DNA of the CDR3: TGTGCCTGGAGCGTCAGCATAGCATATCAGCCCCAGCATTTT. Translation: CAWSVSIAYQPQHF. Full variable domain (missing parts from reference TRBV30 and TRBJ1-5): SQTIHQWPATLVQPVGSPLSLECTVEGTSNPNLYWYRQAAGRGLQLLFYSVGIGQISSEVPQNLSASRPQDRQFILSSKKLLLSDSGFYLCAWSVSIAYQPQHFGDGTRLSIL.

This clone was seen more than once but under ten times. This rearrangement joins TRBV2 to TRBJ2-1; the match to TRBD1 covers 8 bases. The germline gives CDR1 SNHLY, CDR2 FYNNEI. Trimming at V came to 6 bases and at J to 7 bases, leaving 11 bases not matched to a gene. This CDR3 region has 15 residues. The CDR3 nucleotides are TGTGCCAGCAGAGTTTCTGCAGGGGGCTTTAATGAGCAGTTCTTC. Encoded protein: CASRVSAGGFNEQFF.

The chain combines TRBV6-1 with TRBJ2-1; 7 bases line up with TRBD1. The germline V gene has CDR1 MNHNS and CDR2 SASEGT. The junction had 11 bases not matched to a gene; V was cut back by 1 base and J by 2 bases. This CDR3 contains 18 residues. The CDR3 protein is CASSEGSGTASTYNEQFF. The CDR3 nucleotides are TGTGCCAGCAGTGAAGGGTCGGGGACAGCTTCTACCTACAATGAGCAGTTCTTC.

The CDR3 protein is CASRGLAGGFNEQFF. DNA for the CDR3: TGTGCCAGCAGAGGACTAGCGGGAGGTTTTAATGAGCAGTTCTTC. The chain combines TRBV2 with TRBJ2-1; 14 bases line up with TRBD2. After removal of 6 bases from V and 7 bases from J, the junction contained 5 bases not matched to a gene. Germline V gene sequence: CDR1 SNHLY, CDR2 FYNNEI. This CDR3 region has 15 residues.

About this clone: Other DNA variants within this sample encode the same CDR3. The rearrangement links TRBV6-5 to TRBJ1-5, with 8 bases lining up with TRBD1. CDR3 length: 13 residues. Germline V gene lookup returns CDR1 MNHEY and CDR2 SVGAGI. Trimming took 6 bases from V and 6 from J; bases not matched to a gene: 4. CDR3: CASSPTGGQPQHF. The CDR3 nucleotides read TGTGCCAGCAGCCCTACAGGGGGTCAGCCCCAGCATTTT.

This chain links TRBV4-3 with TRBJ1-4, with no clear D. CDR1 is LGHNA, CDR2 YSLEER, per germline. The V end lost 4 bases, the J end lost 6 bases, and 15 bases lay between the germline ends. The CDR3 extends over 15 amino acids. In DNA form, the CDR3 reads TGCGCCAGCAGCCCCAGTGGGAGTGTGGATGAAAAACTGTTTTTT. Protein: CASSPSGSVDEKLFF.

The CDR3 is CSVESTSSSNEQFF. CDR3 in DNA: TGCAGCGTTGAAAGCACCTCGAGTTCCAATGAGCAGTTCTTC. The chain carries TRBV29-1 and TRBJ2-1; no clear D. Germline CDR1 SQVTM, CDR2 ANQGSEA. The CDR3 loop spans 14 amino acids. Trimming stripped 2 bases from V and 6 bases from J, with 14 bases between.

The CDR3 region is CASSQDVNGKNIQYF. DNA for the CDR3: TGTGCCAGCAGCCAAGATGTAAACGGGAAAAACATTCAGTACTTC. The chain carries TRBV4-2 and TRBJ2-4; no definite D call. V lost 0 bases to trimming and J lost 4 bases, with 10 bases between them. There are 15 residues in the CDR3. CDR1 is LGHNA and CDR2 is YNFKEQ in the germline V gene.

The J gene is TRBJ1-2, the V gene TRBV28; TRBD1 aligns across 7 bases. This CDR3 comprises 16 residues. The J segment lost 4 bases and the V segment lost 10 bases, leaving 18 bases of the junction unmatched. CDR1 is MDHEN and CDR2 is SYDVKM in the germline V gene. The CDR3 coding sequence is TGTGCCACCGAAGGGACAGACTACTCGAAATCCTATGGCTACACCTTC. It is translated as CATEGTDYSKSYGYTF.

The chain couples TRBV10-3 to TRBJ2-7, with a weak D call TRBD2 (6 bases). The V gene's germline CDR1 is ENHRY and CDR2 SYGVKD. V lost 10 bases and J lost 3, with 22 bases in between. CDR3 size: 15 residues. CDR3: CATRWIAASDYEQYF. DNA for the CDR3: TGTGCCACCCGGTGGATAGCGGCTAGCGACTACGAGCAGTACTTC.

CDR3 protein: CASSADSGELFF. The CDR3 nucleotides read TGTGCCAGCAGCGCCGATTCCGGGGAGCTGTTTTTT. The V and J genes are TRBV7-9 and TRBJ2-2; D is unclear. CDR1 is SEHNR, CDR2 FQNEAQ, per germline (reference sequence). The CDR3 is 12 amino acids. Trimming took off 5 bases at V and 6 bases at J, with 7 bases between the two ends.

J is TRBJ2-7 and V is TRBV19; 8 bases line up with TRBD1. The J segment lost 5 bases and the V segment lost 5 bases, leaving 5 bases of the junction unmatched. Per the germline V gene, CDR1 is LNHDA and CDR2 is SQIVND (reference sequence). This CDR3 has 13 amino acids. Here the CDR3 reads CASSDRTGNEQYF. In nucleotides, the CDR3 is TGTGCCAGTAGTGATCGGACAGGGAACGAGCAGTACTTC.

CDR3 region: CASSVVTPLPEGQSTDTQYF. The CDR3 DNA follows: TGTGCCAGCAGCGTAGTAACGCCACTTCCCGAAGGGCAGAGCACAGATACGCAGTATTTT. The V gene is TRBV9, the J gene TRBJ2-3; D gene uncertain. The CDR3 is made up of 20 amino acids. Germline CDR1 SGDLS, CDR2 YYNGEE. V was shortened by 0 bases and J by 0 bases, with 23 bases between the two germline ends.

This clone was seen a few times. The V call is TRBV9, the J call TRBJ1-3, with 8 bases identical to TRBD1. From germline, CDR1 is SGDLS and CDR2 YYNGEE. Germline trimming cut 3 bases from V and 0 bases from J; bases unmatched to any gene: 5. CDR3 size: 16 residues. DNA for the CDR3: TGTGCCAGCAGCGCGACAGGGGACTACTCTGGAAACACCATATATTTT. Translating gives CASSATGDYSGNTIYF.

CDR3 residues: CASSPGQGFHEQFF. CDR3 in DNA: TGTGCCAGCAGCCCGGGACAGGGGTTCCATGAGCAGTTCTTC. This chain joins TRBV27 and TRBJ2-1; 10 nucleotides line up with TRBD1. CDR1 and CDR2 (germline): MNHEY, SMNVEV (reference sequence). The J segment lost 8 bases and the V segment lost 6 bases, leaving 7 bases of the junction unmatched. The CDR3 loop spans 14 amino acids.

V usage is TRBV9 and J usage is TRBJ2-1; D not certain. There are 12 residues in the CDR3. V was clipped by 4 bases and J by 4 bases, with 6 bases between them. The germline V gene encodes CDR1 SGDLS and CDR2 YYNGEE. CDR3 protein: CASSLGYNEQFF. The CDR3 coding sequence is TGTGCCAGCAGCCTCGGATACAATGAGCAGTTCTTC. The whole variable domain, remainder taken from reference TRBV9 and TRBJ2-1, is DSGVTQTPKHLITATGQRVTLRCSPRSGDLSVYWYQQSLDQGLQFLIQYYNGEERAKGNILERFSAQQFPDLHSELNLSSLELGDSALYFCASSLGYNEQFFGPGTRLTVL.